The 7 T cell receptor beta chains below were found in one sample sequenced in a study of tumor-infiltrating lymphocytes in localized non-small cell lung cancer. Produced via immunoSEQ multiplex PCR; TCRdb's table is partial and in-frame only. The top ten clones hold around a tenth of a sample with 13,000 to 15,000 clones, around 72% of them seen once. Specimen: uninvolved lung tissue not adjacent to the tumor. These receptors all come from a human donor with non-small cell lung cancer.

V gene TRBV30 combines with J gene TRBJ1-2; a possible D gene is TRBD1 (5 bases). Between the trimmed V and J ends, which lost 0 bases and 4 bases, there was a span of 9 bases. The V gene's germline CDR1 is GTSNPN and CDR2 SVGIG (reference sequence). CDR3 size: 13 residues. The CDR3 spells CAWSVGTGYGYTF. The CDR3 bases are TGTGCCTGGAGTGTAGGGACTGGCTATGGCTACACCTTC. Full variable domain (remainder filled in from reference TRBV30 and TRBJ1-2): SQTIHQWPATLVQPVGSPLSLECTVEGTSNPNLYWYRQAAGRGLQLLFYSVGIGQISSEVPQNLSASRPQDRQFILSSKKLLLSDSGFYLCAWSVGTGYGYTFGSGTRLTVV.

This chain connects TRBV11-1 to TRBJ2-2; possible D gene TRBD1, 6 bases. CDR1 and CDR2 from the germline V gene are SGHAT and FQDESV (reference sequence). The CDR3 has 14 residues. Trimming removed 5 bases at V and 1 base at J, with 8 bases between. The CDR3 nucleotides read TGTGCCAGCAGCCTGGACAGGAACACCGGGGAGCTGTTTTTT. Translated, it gives CASSLDRNTGELFF. The whole variable domain, filled in from reference TRBV11-1 and TRBJ2-2, reads EAEVAQSPRYKITEKSQAVAFWCDPISGHATLYWYRQILGQGPELLVQFQDESVVDDSQLPKDRFSAERLKGVDSTLKIQPAELGDSAMYLCASSLDRNTGELFFGEGSRLTVL.

The chain links TRBV6-5 to TRBJ1-1; 9 nucleotides line up with TRBD1. The CDR3 extends over 15 amino acids. Looked up from germline, CDR1 is MNHEY and CDR2 is SVGAGI. The junction had 3 bases not matched to a gene; V was cut back by 0 bases and J by 4 bases. The DNA for the CDR3 is TGTGCCAGCAGTTACTCGGGACAGGGTAGCACTGAAGCTTTCTTT. Encoded protein: CASSYSGQGSTEAFF.

The V call is TRBV7-2, the J call TRBJ2-3; tentative D call: TRBD1 (7 bases). Between the trimmed V and J ends, which lost 4 bases and 4 bases, there was a span of 9 bases. CDR1 and CDR2 from the germline V gene are SGHTA and FQGNSA. The CDR3 is 13 residues long. The CDR3 here is CASSSRGADTQYF. The CDR3 region has the DNA TGTGCCAGCAGCTCCAGGGGGGCAGATACGCAGTATTTT.

This clone is medium-sized. In nucleotides, the CDR3 is TGTGCCAGCAGGGCAGGGGGCGAAGGCTATGGCTACACCTTC. Its protein is CASRAGGEGYGYTF. The rearrangement uses TRBV28 and TRBJ1-2, with 8 bases matching TRBD1. Germline V gives CDR1 MDHEN, CDR2 SYDVKM. CDR3 length: 14 residues. With V trimmed by 6 bases and J by 4 bases, 7 bases remained unmatched.

A few counts support this clone. The CDR3 DNA reads as TGTGCCAGCAGCTTAAGTTCCTGGGTGTATGGAAACACCATATATTTT. It specifies CASSLSSWVYGNTIYF. The chain has TRBV7-6 and TRBJ1-3; D gene uncertain. Trimming left V 2 bases short and J 3 bases short, with 14 bases between. The CDR3 length is 16 residues. Germline values: CDR1 SGHVS, CDR2 FNYEAQ.

CDR3 in amino acids: CSVDQGGTDTQYF. CDR3 coding DNA: TGCAGCGTTGACCAGGGGGGCACAGATACGCAGTATTTT. The rearrangement joins TRBV29-1 to TRBJ2-3, with 7 bases fitting TRBD1. The CDR3 is 13 amino acids. Losses at the gene ends were 3 bases for V and 1 base for J; bases not matched to a gene: 1. CDR1 and CDR2 from the germline V gene are SQVTM and ANQGSEA.